The 5 T cell receptor beta chains given below trace back to one sample, sequenced in a study of human T cells and chemical hapten exposure. Each CDR3 protein is one row after TCRdb ran MiXCR on the RACE reads. Counted here are roughly 180,000 distinct CDR3 sequences, approximately 14% occurring once; the ten biggest clones make up about 1.7%. Noted time point: patch test 1, 2 weeks after DPC sensitization. The sample's treatment: therapeutic diphenylcyclopropenone sensitization with weekly scalp DPC. Sample: whole blood, taken in connection with sensitization to the hapten diphenylcyclopropenone (DPC). Receptor source: a woman aged 25 to 39 with alopecia areata. Some clones in this sample may be carry-over from other donors' samples.

This clonotype appeared many times. V usage is TRBV29-1 and J usage is TRBJ2-5; no firm D call. CDR3 length equals 13 residues. Germline V gene sequence: CDR1 SQVTM, CDR2 ANQGSEA. V was pared by 1 base and J by 5 bases, with 11 bases between. This CDR3 is CSVEVMGSETQYF. The CDR3 nucleotides are TGCAGCGTTGAAGTAATGGGTTCTGAGACCCAGTACTTC.

The chain uses TRBV7-9 and TRBJ2-7, with D possibly matching TRBD1 (6 bases). Germline CDR1 is SEHNR and CDR2 is FQNEAQ (reference sequence). This CDR3 is 15 amino acids long. Trimming left V 3 bases short and J 5 bases short, with 17 bases between. The CDR3 bases are TGTGCCAGCAGCTTCACAGGTCAGGGGACCCACGAGCAGTACTTC. It is translated as CASSFTGQGTHEQYF.

This clonotype has a count of ten or more. This sequence joins TRBV11-2 and TRBJ2-1, with 10 bases matching TRBD1. CDR3 size: 15 residues. The trim removed 4 bases at V and 7 bases at J, leaving 7 bases unmatched. Germline-derived CDR1 and CDR2 are SGHAT and FQNNGV. The CDR3 protein is CASSSRQGAWNEQFF. DNA of the CDR3: TGTGCCAGCAGCTCCCGACAGGGGGCCTGGAATGAGCAGTTCTTC.

This chain uses TRBV2 with TRBJ1-6; no clear D gene. The CDR3 runs to 12 residues. Trimming pared 2 bases from V and 6 bases from J, leaving 2 bases between. Germline values: CDR1 SNHLY, CDR2 FYNNEI. CDR3 in DNA: TGTGCCAGCAGTGAAAGTAATTCACCCCTCCACTTT. Residues: CASSESNSPLHF.

This clonotype appeared a few times. This chain connects TRBV15 to TRBJ2-2; D is unresolved. The ends were cut back, 0 bases at V and 7 bases at J, with 18 bases in the middle. CDR1 and CDR2 from the germline V gene are LNHNV and YYDKDF (reference sequence). The CDR3 has 17 amino acids. Here the CDR3 DNA reads TGTGCCACCAGCAGAGACCCCCCGCGCCGGGTCAGCGGGGAGCTGTTTTTT. It codes for CATSRDPPRRVSGELFF.